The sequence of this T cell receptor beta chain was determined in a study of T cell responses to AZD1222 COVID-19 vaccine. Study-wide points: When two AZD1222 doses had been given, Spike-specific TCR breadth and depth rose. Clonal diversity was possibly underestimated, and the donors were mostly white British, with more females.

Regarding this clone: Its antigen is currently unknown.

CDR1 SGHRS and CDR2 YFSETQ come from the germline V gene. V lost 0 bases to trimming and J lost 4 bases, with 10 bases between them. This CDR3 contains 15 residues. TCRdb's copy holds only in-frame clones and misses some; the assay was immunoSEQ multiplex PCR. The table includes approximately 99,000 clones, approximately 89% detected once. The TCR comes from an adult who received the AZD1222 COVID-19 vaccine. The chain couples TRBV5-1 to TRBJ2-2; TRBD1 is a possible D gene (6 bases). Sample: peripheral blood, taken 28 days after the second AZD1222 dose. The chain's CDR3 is CASSLVQGPTGELFF. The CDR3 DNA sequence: TGCGCCAGCAGCTTGGTACAGGGACCCACCGGGGAGCTGTTTTTT.